Sequencing of this T cell receptor beta chain was carried out in a study of blood T cell repertoires in COVID-19. Repertoires were generated with immunoSEQ multiplex PCR, while TCRdb's copy carries only in-frame clones and drops some. The repertoire includes more than 250,000 clones, 70% to 90% of them detected once, and approximately 5.4% sits in the top ten. Germline V gene data show CDR1 as SGHAT and CDR2 as FQNNGV. V dropped 5 bases and J dropped 3; count of bases not matched to a gene: 6. The CDR3 has 17 residues. This clone was observed a single time. What was sequenced was PBMCs or T cells enriched from blood (not recorded which). This sequence originates from a woman aged 25 to 45 who had recovered from COVID-19. The chain couples TRBV11-2 to TRBJ2-3, with 15 bases matching TRBD2. CDR3 nucleotide sequence: TGTGCCAGCAGCCCTTGGACTAGCGGGGGGGGGACAGATACGCAGTATTTT. Its translation: CASSPWTSGGGTDTQYF. Complete variable domain (other parts from reference TRBV11-2 and TRBJ2-3): EAGVAQSPRYKIIEKRQSVAFWCNPISGHATLYWYQQILGQGPKLLIQFQNNGVVDDSQLPKDRFSAERLKGVDSTLKIQPAKLEDSAVYLCASSPWTSGGGTDTQYFGPGTRLTVL.